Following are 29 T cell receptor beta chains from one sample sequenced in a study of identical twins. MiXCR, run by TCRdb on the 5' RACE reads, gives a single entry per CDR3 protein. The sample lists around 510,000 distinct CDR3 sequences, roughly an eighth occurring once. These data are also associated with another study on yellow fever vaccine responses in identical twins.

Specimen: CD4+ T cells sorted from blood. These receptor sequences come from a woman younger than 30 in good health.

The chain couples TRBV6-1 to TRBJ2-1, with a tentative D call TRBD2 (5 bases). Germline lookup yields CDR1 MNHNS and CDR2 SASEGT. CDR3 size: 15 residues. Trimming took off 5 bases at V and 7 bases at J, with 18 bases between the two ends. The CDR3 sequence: CASSPPGAAKNEQFF. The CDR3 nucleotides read TGTGCCAGCAGTCCCCCCGGAGCGGCTAAAAATGAGCAGTTCTTC.

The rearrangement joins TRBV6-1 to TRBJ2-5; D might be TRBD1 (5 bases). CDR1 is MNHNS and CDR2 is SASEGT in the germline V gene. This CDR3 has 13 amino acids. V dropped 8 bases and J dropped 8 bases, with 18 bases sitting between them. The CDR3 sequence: CASSRGYLGTQYF. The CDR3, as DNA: TGTGCCAGCTCAAGGGGCTACCTGGGAACCCAGTACTTC.

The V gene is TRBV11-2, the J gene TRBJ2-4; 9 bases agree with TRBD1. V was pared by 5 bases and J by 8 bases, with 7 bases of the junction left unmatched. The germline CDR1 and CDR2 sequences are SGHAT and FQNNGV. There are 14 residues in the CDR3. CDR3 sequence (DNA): TGTGCCAGCAGCGTAGGGACAGGGCGGGACATTCAGTACTTC. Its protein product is CASSVGTGRDIQYF.

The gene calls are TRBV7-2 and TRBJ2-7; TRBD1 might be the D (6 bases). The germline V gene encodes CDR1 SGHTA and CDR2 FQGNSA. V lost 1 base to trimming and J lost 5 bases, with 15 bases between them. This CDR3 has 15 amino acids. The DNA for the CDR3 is TGTGCCAGCAGCTTAGAGGGCAGGGGTTTTGACGAGCAGTACTTC. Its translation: CASSLEGRGFDEQYF.

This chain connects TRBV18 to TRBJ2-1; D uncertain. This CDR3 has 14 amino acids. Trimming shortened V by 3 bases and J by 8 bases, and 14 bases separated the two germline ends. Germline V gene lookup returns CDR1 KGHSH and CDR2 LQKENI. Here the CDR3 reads CASSPSRVTYEQFF. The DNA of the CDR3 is TGTGCCAGCTCACCCAGTAGAGTAACTTATGAGCAGTTCTTC. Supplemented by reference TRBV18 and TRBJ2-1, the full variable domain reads NAGVMQNPRHLVRRRGQEARLRCSPMKGHSHVYWYRQLPEEGLKFMVYLQKENIIDESGMPKERFSAEFPKEGPSILRIQQVVRGDSAAYFCASSPSRVTYEQFFGPGTRLTVL.

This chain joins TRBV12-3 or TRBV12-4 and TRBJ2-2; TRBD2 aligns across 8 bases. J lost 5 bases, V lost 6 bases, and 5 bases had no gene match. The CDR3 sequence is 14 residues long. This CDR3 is CASSLKRGTGELFF. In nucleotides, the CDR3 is TGTGCCAGCAGCTTAAAGCGGGGGACCGGGGAGCTGTTTTTT.

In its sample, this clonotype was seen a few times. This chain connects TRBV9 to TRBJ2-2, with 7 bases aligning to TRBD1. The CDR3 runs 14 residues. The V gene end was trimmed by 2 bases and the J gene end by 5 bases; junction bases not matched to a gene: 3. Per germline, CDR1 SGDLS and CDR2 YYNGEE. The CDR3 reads CASSVVQGTGELFF. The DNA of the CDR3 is TGTGCCAGCAGCGTGGTACAGGGGACCGGGGAGCTGTTTTTT.

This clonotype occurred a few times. This CDR3 is CASSEYLAGGQSFGELFF. The DNA of the CDR3 is TGTGCCAGCAGCGAGTATTTAGCGGGAGGGCAATCTTTCGGGGAGCTGTTTTTT. The chain carries TRBV9 and TRBJ2-2; 11 nucleotides line up with TRBD2. The CDR3 runs 18 residues. The J segment lost 7 bases and the V segment lost 3 bases, leaving 14 bases of the junction unmatched. Per germline, CDR1 SGDLS and CDR2 YYNGEE.

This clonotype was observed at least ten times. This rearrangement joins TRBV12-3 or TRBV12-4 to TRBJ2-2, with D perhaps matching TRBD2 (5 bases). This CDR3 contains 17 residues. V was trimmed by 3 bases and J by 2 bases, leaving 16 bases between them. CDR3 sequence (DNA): TGTGCCAGCAGTTTTGTAAGAGGGTTCTCTAACACCGGGGAGCTGTTTTTT. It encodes CASSFVRGFSNTGELFF.

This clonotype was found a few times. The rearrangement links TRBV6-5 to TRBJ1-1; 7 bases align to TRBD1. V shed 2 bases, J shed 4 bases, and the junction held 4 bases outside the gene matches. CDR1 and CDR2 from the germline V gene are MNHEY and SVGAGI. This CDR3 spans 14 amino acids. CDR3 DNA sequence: TGTGCCAGCAGTTACAAGGGGGCGAGCACTGAAGCTTTCTTT. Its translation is CASSYKGASTEAFF.

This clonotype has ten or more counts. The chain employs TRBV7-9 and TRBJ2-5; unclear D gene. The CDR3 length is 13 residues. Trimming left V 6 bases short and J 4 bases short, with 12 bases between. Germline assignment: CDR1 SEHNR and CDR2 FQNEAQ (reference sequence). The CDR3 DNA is TGTGCCAGCAGTAACCGTGTCCGAGAGACCCAGTACTTC. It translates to CASSNRVRETQYF.

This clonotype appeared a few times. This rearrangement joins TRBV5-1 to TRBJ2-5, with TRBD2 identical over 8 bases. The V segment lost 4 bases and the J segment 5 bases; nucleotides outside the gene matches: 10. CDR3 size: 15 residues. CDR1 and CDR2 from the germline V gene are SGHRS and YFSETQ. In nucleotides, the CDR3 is TGCGCCAGCAGCGAGAACGGACTAGCCCGGGAGACCCAGTACTTC. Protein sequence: CASSENGLARETQYF.

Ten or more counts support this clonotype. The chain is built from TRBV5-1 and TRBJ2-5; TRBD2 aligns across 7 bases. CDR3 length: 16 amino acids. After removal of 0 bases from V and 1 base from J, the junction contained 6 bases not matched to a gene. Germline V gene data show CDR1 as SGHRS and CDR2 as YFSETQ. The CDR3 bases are TGCGCCAGCAGCTTGGCCAGGGCTAGCGGCCAAGAGACCCAGTACTTC. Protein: CASSLARASGQETQYF.

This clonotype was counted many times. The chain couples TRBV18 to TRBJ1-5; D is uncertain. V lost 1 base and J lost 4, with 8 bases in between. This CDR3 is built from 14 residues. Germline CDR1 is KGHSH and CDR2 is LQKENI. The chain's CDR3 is CASSPRPGNQPQHF. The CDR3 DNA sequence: TGTGCCAGCTCACCACGGCCGGGGAATCAGCCCCAGCATTTT.

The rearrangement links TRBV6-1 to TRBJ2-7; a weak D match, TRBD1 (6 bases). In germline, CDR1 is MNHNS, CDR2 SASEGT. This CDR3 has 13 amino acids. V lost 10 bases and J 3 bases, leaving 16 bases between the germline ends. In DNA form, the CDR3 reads TGTGCCACCAAACCGGGACACCTCTACGAGCAGTACTTC. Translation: CATKPGHLYEQYF.

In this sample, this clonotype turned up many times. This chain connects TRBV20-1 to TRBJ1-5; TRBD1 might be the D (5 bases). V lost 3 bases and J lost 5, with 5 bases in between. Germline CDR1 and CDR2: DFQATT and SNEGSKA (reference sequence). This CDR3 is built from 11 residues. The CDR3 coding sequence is TGCAGTGCTAGGGGGGATCAGCCCCAGCATTTT. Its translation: CSARGDQPQHF.

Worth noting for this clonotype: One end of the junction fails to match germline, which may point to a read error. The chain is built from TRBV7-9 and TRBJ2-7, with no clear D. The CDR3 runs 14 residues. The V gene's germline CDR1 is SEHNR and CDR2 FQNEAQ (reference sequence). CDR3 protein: CASSLSGTSYGQYF. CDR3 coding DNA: TGTGCCAGCAGCTTATCTGGCACCTCGTACGGGCAGTACTTC.

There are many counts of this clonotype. The CDR3 DNA is TGTGCCAGCAGCTTATGGGCCAAAGAGACCCAGTACTTC. Protein: CASSLWAKETQYF. The chain uses TRBV7-2 and TRBJ2-5; D is uncertain. V was pared by 2 bases and J by 3 bases, with 7 bases between. The length of the CDR3 is 13 residues. CDR1 is SGHTA, CDR2 FQGNSA, per germline.

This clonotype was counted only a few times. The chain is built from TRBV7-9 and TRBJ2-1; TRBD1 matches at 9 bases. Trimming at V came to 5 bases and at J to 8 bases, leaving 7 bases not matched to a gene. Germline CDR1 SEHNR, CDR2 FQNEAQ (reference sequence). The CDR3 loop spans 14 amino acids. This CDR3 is CASSVGQGFDEQFF. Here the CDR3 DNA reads TGTGCCAGCAGCGTGGGACAGGGCTTCGATGAGCAGTTCTTC.

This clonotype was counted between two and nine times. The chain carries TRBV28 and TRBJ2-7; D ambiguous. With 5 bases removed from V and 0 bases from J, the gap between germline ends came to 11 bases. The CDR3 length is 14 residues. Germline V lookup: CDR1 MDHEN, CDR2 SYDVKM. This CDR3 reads CASSVVPGSYEQYF. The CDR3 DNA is TGTGCCAGCAGTGTCGTCCCCGGCTCCTACGAGCAGTACTTC.

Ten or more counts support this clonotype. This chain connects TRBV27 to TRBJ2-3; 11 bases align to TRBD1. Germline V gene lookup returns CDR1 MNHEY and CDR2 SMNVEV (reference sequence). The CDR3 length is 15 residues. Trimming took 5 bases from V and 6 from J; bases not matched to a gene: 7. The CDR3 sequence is CASSLPGQGEDTQYF. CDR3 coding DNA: TGTGCCAGCAGTCTACCGGGACAGGGGGAGGATACGCAGTATTTT.

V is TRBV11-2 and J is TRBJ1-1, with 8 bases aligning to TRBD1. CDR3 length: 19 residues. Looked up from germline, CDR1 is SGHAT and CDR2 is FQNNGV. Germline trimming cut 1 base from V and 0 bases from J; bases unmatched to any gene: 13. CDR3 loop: CASSLVVEDRVLVNTEAFF. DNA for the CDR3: TGTGCCAGCAGCTTAGTTGTAGAGGACAGGGTCCTCGTGAACACTGAAGCTTTCTTT.

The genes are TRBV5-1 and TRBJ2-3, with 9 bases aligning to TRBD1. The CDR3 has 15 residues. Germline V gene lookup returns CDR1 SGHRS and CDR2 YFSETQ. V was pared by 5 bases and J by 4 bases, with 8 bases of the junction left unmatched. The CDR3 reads CASRNRGLESDTQYF. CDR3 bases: TGCGCCAGCAGAAACAGGGGGCTAGAATCAGATACGCAGTATTTT.

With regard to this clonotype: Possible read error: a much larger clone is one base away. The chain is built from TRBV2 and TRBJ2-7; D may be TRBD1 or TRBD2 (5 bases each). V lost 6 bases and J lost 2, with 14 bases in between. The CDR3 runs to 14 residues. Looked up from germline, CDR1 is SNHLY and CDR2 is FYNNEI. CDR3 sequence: CASRGRQPPYEQYF. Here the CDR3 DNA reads TGTGCCAGCAGGGGGAGACAGCCTCCCTACGAGCAGTACTTC.

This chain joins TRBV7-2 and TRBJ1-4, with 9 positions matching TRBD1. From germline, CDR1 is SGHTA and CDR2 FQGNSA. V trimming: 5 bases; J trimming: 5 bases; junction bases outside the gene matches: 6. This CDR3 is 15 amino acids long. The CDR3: CASSAPQGANEKLFF. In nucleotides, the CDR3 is TGTGCCAGCAGCGCGCCACAGGGGGCAAATGAAAAACTGTTTTTT.

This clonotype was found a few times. The CDR3 reads CASSLTAGGPSEQYF. The CDR3 DNA sequence: TGTGCCAGCAGTTTAACGGCGGGAGGGCCTTCCGAGCAGTACTTC. V and J are TRBV27 and TRBJ2-7; 9 nucleotides line up with TRBD2. Germline CDR1 and CDR2: MNHEY and SMNVEV (reference sequence). This CDR3 spans 15 amino acids. V lost 2 bases and J lost 6; bases outside the gene matches: 8.

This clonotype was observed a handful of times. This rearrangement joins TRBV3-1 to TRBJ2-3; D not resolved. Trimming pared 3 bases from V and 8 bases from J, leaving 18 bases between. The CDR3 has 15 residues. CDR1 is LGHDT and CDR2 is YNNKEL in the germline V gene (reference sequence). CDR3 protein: CASSHTLGGLVTQYF. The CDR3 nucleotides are TGTGCCAGCAGCCACACGCTCGGCGGCCTGGTTACGCAGTATTTT.

The DNA for the CDR3 is TGTGCCAGCAGCTCCCCAATTCAAGGGTACTACGAGCAGTACTTC. Translation gives CASSSPIQGYYEQYF. This chain links TRBV5-6 with TRBJ2-7; D is ambiguous. CDR1 and CDR2 (germline): SGHDT, YYEEEE. Trimming pared 3 bases from V and 3 bases from J, leaving 16 bases between. The CDR3 runs 15 residues.

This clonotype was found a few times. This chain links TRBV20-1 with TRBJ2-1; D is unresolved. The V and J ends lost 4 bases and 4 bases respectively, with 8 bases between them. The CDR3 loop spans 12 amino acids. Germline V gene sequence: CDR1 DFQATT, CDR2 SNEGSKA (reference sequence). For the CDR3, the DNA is TGCAGTGCTATGATGCTTTACAATGAGCAGTTCTTC. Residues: CSAMMLYNEQFF.